These 27 T cell receptor delta chains came from one sample sequenced in a study of γδ T cells in repeated Plasmodium falciparum infection. Flow sorting of PBMC yielded separate Vgamma9/Vdelta2+ and Vdelta2-negative gammadelta T cell populations for bulk repertoire analysis. TCRdb called clones from the multiplex PCR reads again using CATT. In the table there are tens of thousands of delta-chain clones, roughly 0.9% of which are singletons. The specimen was gamma-delta T cells from blood. The receptors derive from a pool of human donors (malaria-infected and uninfected, not separated).

The table lists this clone with a few counts. The TCRdb record carries a much larger clone's protein, which differs from this DNA's translation at residue 3; a read error is the likely cause, and the protein listed here is the DNA translation. The rearrangement uses TRDV2 and TRDJ1; 10 positions agree with TRDD3. Here the J gene was assigned by germline matching of the DNA, as TCRdb has none. Germline CDR1 and CDR2: GEAIGNYY and EKD. The CDR3 sequence is 18 residues long. Here the CDR3 reads CARDTRTGGLRVTDKLIF. As DNA, the CDR3 is TGTGCCCGTGACACCCGTACTGGGGGATTGAGGGTGACCGATAAACTCATCTTT.

This clone was recorded a few times. TCRdb's entry gives the protein of a much larger clone, which mismatches this DNA's translation at residue 5, likely from a read error; the protein reported here is translated from the DNA. The chain recombines TRDV1 with TRDJ1; 13 bases map to TRDD3. As TCRdb names no J gene, one was assigned here on the basis of a DNA match to germline. Per germline, CDR1 TSWWSYY and CDR2 QGS. V lost 3 bases, J lost 2 bases, and 30 bases stayed unmatched. The CDR3 covers 25 residues. DNA for the CDR3: TGTGCTCTTGGGGACCTTTGGTCTTCCTACGTAGGGCAGGCGTACTGGGGGATACGGACCGATAAACTCATCTTT. The encoded protein is CALGDLWSSYVGQAYWGIRTDKLIF.

This clone was found a few times. TCRdb's protein for this DNA is that of a much larger clone and differs from the translation at residue 10, likely a read error; the protein shown is the DNA translation. The chain has TRDV2 and TRDJ2, with 7 bases lining up with TRDD3. TCRdb offers no J gene call, so here the DNA was matched to germline to obtain one. This CDR3 contains 20 residues. Trimming took 1 base from V and 2 from J; bases not matched to a gene: 18. CDR1 is GEAIGNYY, CDR2 EKD, per germline. Here the CDR3 reads CACDTIPTGELIELTAQLFF. The CDR3 DNA is TGTGCCTGTGACACTATCCCTACTGGGGAATTAATTGAGTTGACAGCACAACTCTTCTTT.

As concerns this clone: With a far larger clone one base away, a read error is the likely cause. The sample has other DNA sequences that encode this CDR3 too. CDR3 sequence (DNA): TGTGCTCTTCTGACCGCAACGAGGAGTTCGGCCGATAAACTCATCTTT. Encoded protein: CALLTATRSSADKLIF. The chain employs TRDV1 and TRDJ1; D unresolved. The J gene, missing from TCRdb, was assigned here through DNA to germline matching. Trimming took 8 bases from V and 3 from J, leaving 22 bases between them. There are 16 residues in the CDR3. Looked up from germline, CDR1 is TSWWSYY and CDR2 is QGS.

This clone qualifies as medium-sized (0.01 to 0.1%). This CDR3 is also generated by other DNA sequences in the sample. This CDR3 is CASFGPDSTGGRFYTDKLIF. The DNA of the CDR3 is TGTGCCTCCTTTGGTCCCGATAGTACTGGGGGGAGATTCTACACCGATAAACTCATCTTT. The chain carries TRDV3 and TRDJ1, with TRDD3 matching 8 bases. The CDR3 spans 20 residues. CDR1 and CDR2 (germline): TVYSNPD, GDNSRS (reference sequence). V was clipped by 4 bases and J by 0 bases; unmatched bases: 25.

In the case of this clone: The amino acid sequence in TCRdb belongs to a much larger clone and departs from this DNA's translation at residue 8, likely a sequencing read error; the sequence shown is translated from the DNA. The CDR3 nucleotides are TGTGCCTGTGACAAGGTGTGGTCGTTCTTATCCCACACCGATAAACTCATCTTT. Its translation is CACDKVWSFLSHTDKLIF. The chain has TRDV2 and TRDJ1; D remains unclear. TCRdb leaves out the J gene; it was filled in here by matching the DNA to germline. Germline values: CDR1 GEAIGNYY, CDR2 EKD. The CDR3 has 18 amino acids. Trimming removed 2 bases from V and 0 bases from J, with 21 bases in between.

A few counts support this clone. The protein in TCRdb stems from a much larger clone and differs at residue 13 from this DNA's translation, likely a read error; here the protein is translated from the DNA. This chain uses TRDV2 with TRDJ2; TRDD3 matches at 10 bases. Germline matching of the DNA provided the J gene here, since TCRdb leaves it blank. The CDR3 totals 20 residues. The J segment lost 1 base and the V segment lost 0 bases, leaving 13 bases of the junction unmatched. The germline CDR1 and CDR2 sequences are GEAIGNYY and EKD. CDR3 sequence reads: CACDTLTGGSSKNLTAQLFF. The CDR3 region has the DNA TGTGCCTGTGACACCCTTACTGGGGGATCGAGCAAAAATTTGACAGCACAACTCTTCTTT.

Comment on this clone: This DNA's translation and the protein TCRdb lists, from a much larger clone, do not match at residue 5, likely due to a read error; the protein shown is translated from the DNA. CDR3 sequence: CACDKMAFPGDGSDKLIF. The CDR3 nucleotides read TGTGCCTGTGACAAAATGGCCTTCCCGGGGGACGGGAGCGATAAACTCATCTTT. The V gene is TRDV2, the J gene TRDJ1; D could derive from TRDD2 or TRDD3 (6 bases each). Here the J gene came from matching the DNA to germline, since TCRdb omits it. V was cut by 2 bases and J by 4 bases, with 25 bases left in between. There are 18 residues in the CDR3. Per the germline V gene, CDR1 is GEAIGNYY and CDR2 is EKD.

As regards this clone: TCRdb's listed protein matches a much larger clone and diverges from this DNA's translation at residue 6, likely through a read error; the protein shown comes from the DNA. This sequence joins TRDV1 and TRDJ1; tentatively, D is TRDD2 (6 bases). The J gene was not available in TCRdb and was assigned here by matching the DNA to germline segments. The CDR3 is made up of 18 amino acids. The germline V gene encodes CDR1 TSWWSYY and CDR2 QGS. V dropped 4 bases and J dropped 5 bases, with 26 bases sitting between them. The CDR3: CALGGAFPTWVLVDKLIF. CDR3 nucleotides: TGTGCTCTTGGGGGCGCCTTCCCCACTTGGGTCCTAGTGGATAAACTCATCTTT.

In the case of this clone: The translation of this DNA and the TCRdb protein of a much larger clone differ at residue 9, probably owing to a read error; the protein shown here is translated from the DNA. V gene TRDV2 combines with J gene TRDJ1; D is undetermined. The J gene is absent in TCRdb and was assigned here via DNA matching to germline. V dropped 4 bases and J dropped 0 bases, with 26 bases sitting between them. This CDR3 contains 19 residues. The V gene's germline CDR1 is GEAIGNYY and CDR2 EKD. In DNA form, the CDR3 reads TGTGCCTGTGATGCCCTGCAGGATGAGTTTGGAAGTAACACCGATAAACTCATCTTT. It translates to CACDALQDEFGSNTDKLIF.

This clone was seen only a few times. Only one base separates this from a far larger clonotype, so it likely reflects a read error. At the DNA level, this CDR3 is encoded by other sequences in the same sample as well. This chain uses TRDV1 with TRDJ1; a weak D match, TRDD3 (6 bases). CDR3 length equals 21 residues. Germline V gives CDR1 TSWWSYY, CDR2 QGS. Here the CDR3 reads CALGERSFPGLLGTVTDKLIF. The CDR3 nucleotides are TGTGCTCTTGGGGAACGGAGCTTCCCAGGCCTCCTGGGGACGGTAACCGATAAGCTCATCTTT.

This clone was seen many times. A far larger clone lies a single base away; this is likely a read error. The sample carries other DNA sequences with the same CDR3. The chain is built from TRAV38-2/DV8 and TRDJ1, with 8 bases matching TRDD3. Germline V gives CDR1 TSESDYY, CDR2 QEAYKQQN. The CDR3 is 15 residues long. This CDR3 reads CAYSAGGPYTDKLIF. In nucleotides, the CDR3 is TGTGCTTATAGTGCTGGGGGACCGTACACCGATAAACTCATCTTC.

Turning to this clone: TCRdb's protein for this DNA is that of a much larger clone and differs from the translation at residue 15, likely a read error; the protein shown is the DNA translation. The chain is built from TRDV2 and TRDJ1, with 10 bases fitting TRDD3. Germline matching of the DNA provided the J gene here, since TCRdb leaves it blank. The CDR3 consists of 18 residues. Germline V gene sequence: CDR1 GEAIGNYY, CDR2 EKD. Written as DNA, the CDR3 is TGTGCCTGTGACACCCCAGGACTGGGGGATCTGTACACCGATAGACTCATCTTT. It is translated as CACDTPGLGDLYTDRLIF.

Comment on this clone: It may be a read error: a sequence one base away is much more abundant. The same CDR3 arises from other DNA sequences in this sample as well. The chain has TRAV29/DV5 and TRDJ1; possibly TRDD3 for D (6 bases). CDR3 length: 16 residues. CDR1 and CDR2 from the germline V gene are NSMFDY and ISSIKDK. CDR3 DNA sequence: TGTGCAGCAAAGCCCTTATGGGGCTGGGGTCGGGTAGGACTCATCTTC. It encodes CAAKPLWGWGRVGLIF.

Ten or more counts support this clone. TCRdb has a much larger clone's protein, which differs at residue 10 from the translation of this DNA, likely because of a read error; what is shown is the protein translated from the DNA. This chain joins TRAV36/DV7 and TRDJ1, with 12 bases identical to TRDD3. The V gene end was trimmed by 2 bases and the J gene end by 0 bases; junction bases not matched to a gene: 26. CDR3 size: 23 residues. Per germline, CDR1 VTNFRS and CDR2 LTSSGIE (reference sequence). CDR3 residues: CAVEGFARRSYWGILRYTDKLIF. In DNA form, the CDR3 reads TGTGCTGTGGAAGGGTTTGCGCGACGAAGCTACTGGGGGATACTTAGGTACACCGATAAACTCATCTTT. Based on the CDR3 plus reference TRAV36/DV7 and TRDJ1, the full variable domain is EDKVVQSPLSLVVHEGDTVTLNCSYEVTNFRSLLWYKQEKKAPTFLFMLTSSGIEKKSGRLSSILDKKELSSILNITATQTGDSAIYLCAVEGFARRSYWGILRYTDKLIFGKGTRVTVEP.

As to this clone: TCRdb's protein for this DNA is that of a much larger clone and differs from the translation at residue 16, likely a read error; the protein shown is the DNA translation. V and J are TRDV3 and TRDJ1; TRDD3 agrees at 9 bases. CDR1 is TVYSNPD and CDR2 is GDNSRS in the germline V gene (reference sequence). The CDR3 is 18 amino acids. The CDR3 bases are TGTGCCTTGTGGCCTTCACGCAGGGGATACGCATTTACCGATAAACCCATCTTT. It specifies CALWPSRRGYAFTDKPIF.

This clone turned up a few times. The amino acid sequence in TCRdb belongs to a much larger clone and departs from this DNA's translation at residue 14, likely a sequencing read error; the sequence shown is translated from the DNA. The chain employs TRDV2 and TRDJ1, with 9 positions matching TRDD2. Germline V gene data show CDR1 as GEAIGNYY and CDR2 as EKD. CDR3 length: 20 amino acids. After removal of 2 bases from V and 0 bases from J, the junction contained 18 bases not matched to a gene. DNA of the CDR3: TGTGCCTGTGACAAGGCCTTCCTACCAACGGGGGTTCGGGACACCGATAAACTCATCTTT. It yields the protein CACDKAFLPTGVRDTDKLIF.

In its sample, this clone was seen a few times. A far larger clone is a single base away, which makes a read error likely. Other nucleotide sequences in the sample specify the same CDR3. The J gene went uncalled, whereas the V gene is TRDV1; the table assigns TRDD3, which was not confirmed against the DNA. Germline loops: CDR1 TSWWSYY, CDR2 QGS. The CDR3 is 22 residues long. Here the CDR3 reads CALGDLSSYGLLGDRNTDKLIF. CDR3 nucleotide sequence: TGTGCTCTTGGGGACCTTTCCTCCTACGGGTTACTGGGGGATAGGAACACCGATAAACTTATCTTT.

Remarks on this clone: A far larger clone is just one base off, so this is likely a read error. Other DNA sequences of this sample code for an identical CDR3. V gene TRDV2 combines with J gene TRDJ1; 7 bases fit TRDD3. TCRdb carries no J gene annotation; the J gene was assigned here by matching the DNA with germline. The CDR3 runs 19 residues. V lost 0 bases, J lost 1 base, and 16 bases stayed unmatched. CDR1 and CDR2 (germline): GEAIGNYY, EKD. CDR3 sequence: CACDTVMGTGGFATDKLIF. For the CDR3, the DNA is TGTGCCTGTGACACCGTCATGGGGACAGGGGGATTCGCCACCGATAAACTCATCTTT.

Comments on this clone: TCRdb records a much larger clone's protein for this DNA, with a difference at residue 7 that likely arises from a read error; the protein given is the translation of the DNA. The gene calls are TRDV1 and TRDJ1, with 7 bases matching TRDD3. Because TCRdb records no J gene, it was assigned here through a match of the DNA to germline. V was clipped by 2 bases and J by 9 bases; unmatched bases: 9. CDR1 is TSWWSYY and CDR2 is QGS in the germline V gene. CDR3 length: 14 amino acids. CDR3 amino acids: CALGESRWGPELIF. The CDR3 DNA sequence: TGTGCTCTTGGGGAATCACGCTGGGGGCCGGAACTCATCTTT.

This clone was counted between two and nine times. The TCRdb protein, from a much larger clone, departs from this DNA's translation at residue 15, likely by read error; the protein shown derives from the DNA. J is TRDJ1 and V is TRAV29/DV5; TRDD3 matches at 8 bases. Since TCRdb gives no J gene, matching the DNA to germline was used here to assign it. With 1 base clipped from V and 0 bases from J, the junction kept 47 bases outside the gene matches. Germline CDR1 is NSMFDY and CDR2 is ISSIKDK. This CDR3 comprises 29 residues. Here the CDR3 DNA reads TGTGCAGCAAGCTCTGGCCCTTTTCCTATACCGTACTGGGGGGTACGCGTATTGTGGAATTGTAAGTACACCGATAAACTCATCTTT. This sequence encodes CAASSGPFPIPYWGVRVLWNCKYTDKLIF.

About this clone itself: The mismatch at residue 14 between this DNA's translation and the TCRdb protein of a much larger clone likely reflects a read error; the protein shown is translated from the DNA. This chain joins TRDV2 and TRDJ1; 10 bases are a match to TRDD3. Assignment of the J gene here rests on matching the DNA to germline, because TCRdb gives none. Germline CDR1 reads GEAIGNYY; CDR2 reads EKD. The CDR3 has 19 amino acids. The junction had 19 bases not matched to a gene; V was cut back by 3 bases and J by 4 bases. This CDR3 reads CACDSVLIPTGGFIDKLIF. The CDR3 DNA reads as TGTGCCTGTGACTCCGTTTTGATCCCTACTGGGGGATTCATCGATAAACTCATCTTT.

This clone was seen at least ten times. TCRdb assigns this DNA the protein of a much larger clone, which departs from its translation at residue 12; this likely reflects a read error, and the protein shown comes from translating the DNA. This chain connects TRDV2 to TRDJ1, with 9 bases identical to TRDD3. TCRdb lists no J gene, so it was determined here by aligning the DNA to germline. This CDR3 is built from 18 residues. With V trimmed by 1 base and J by 1 base, 12 bases remained unmatched. The germline CDR1 and CDR2 sequences are GEAIGNYY and EKD. The CDR3 nucleotides read TGTGCCTGTGACACGCTCCCACTGGGGGACCACAGCACCGATAAACTCATCTTT. Its translation is CACDTLPLGDHSTDKLIF.

On this clone itself: TCRdb pairs this DNA with a much larger clone's protein that differs at residue 8, likely a read error; the protein shown was translated from the DNA. V is TRDV2 and J is TRDJ1, with TRDD3 identical over 8 bases. The J gene, left out of TCRdb, was set here by checking the DNA against germline. V was clipped by 0 bases and J by 0 bases; unmatched bases: 14. The germline gives CDR1 GEAIGNYY, CDR2 EKD. This CDR3 contains 19 residues. The CDR3 sequence: CACDTHVMGDPPYTDKLIF. The CDR3 DNA follows: TGTGCCTGTGACACCCATGTGATGGGGGATCCCCCGTACACCGATAAACTCATCTTT.

A few counts support this clone. The TCRdb protein, from a much larger clone, departs from this DNA's translation at residue 6, likely by read error; the protein shown derives from the DNA. This chain links TRDV2 with TRDJ1; the D is unclear. Matching the DNA to germline supplied the J gene, which TCRdb does not give. Germline V gives CDR1 GEAIGNYY, CDR2 EKD. Trimming removed 0 bases from V and 0 bases from J, with 13 bases in between. This CDR3 region has 16 residues. This chain's CDR3 is CACDTDGDAYTDKLIF. CDR3 nucleotides: TGTGCCTGTGACACCGACGGAGACGCGTACACCGATAAACTCATCTTT.

This clone showed up just a few times. A far larger clone lies a single base away; this is likely a read error. Other DNA sequences in the sample encode the same CDR3. The chain employs TRDV1 and TRDJ3, with 9 bases fitting TRDD3. The J gene, left out of TCRdb, was set here by checking the DNA against germline. Germline values: CDR1 TSWWSYY, CDR2 QGS. The CDR3 has 25 residues. Germline trimming cut 0 bases from V and 0 bases from J; bases unmatched to any gene: 21. The CDR3 spells CALGELGTLLSLGDRSSWDTRQMFF. CDR3 nucleotides: TGTGCTCTTGGGGAACTAGGGACTTTACTATCACTGGGGGACCGTAGCTCCTGGGACACCCGACAGATGTTTTTC.

By share, this clone counts as medium-sized (0.01 to 0.1%). Different DNA sequences within this sample yield the same CDR3. The chain carries TRDV2 and TRDJ1; D not resolved. The CDR3 is made up of 15 amino acids. Germline V gene data show CDR1 as GEAIGNYY and CDR2 as EKD. Between the trimmed V and J ends, which lost 1 base and 0 bases, there was a span of 11 bases. The chain's CDR3 is CACDTGGRHTDKLIF. CDR3 coding DNA: TGTGCCTGTGACACGGGAGGCCGGCACACCGATAAACTCATCTTT.